This TCR beta chain was sequenced in a study of T cell changes during pregnancy in multiple sclerosis. The CDR3 is 12 amino acids. Trimming removed 1 base at V and 6 bases at J, with 6 bases between. The germline V gene has CDR1 SGHNT and CDR2 YYREEE (reference sequence). The table came from immunoSEQ multiplex PCR; TCRdb's copy has only in-frame clones and leaves some out. The sample records 20,000 to 25,000 clones, over 75% being singletons. This receptor was taken from a female donor with multiple sclerosis, enrolled in a pregnancy study. The chain recombines TRBV5-4 with TRBJ2-3; possible D gene TRBD2, 5 bases. The sample here was CD8+ T cells from peripheral blood mononuclear cells, taken after pregnancy. This CDR3 is CASSLLADTQYF. In nucleotides, the CDR3 is TGTGCCAGCAGCTTGTTAGCGGATACGCAGTATTTT.